The rows below give T cell receptor beta chains drawn from one sample of a study of shared clonotypes between healthy human individuals. Using immunoSEQ multiplex PCR, the repertoire was profiled, and TCRdb retains in-frame clones only, with some absent. This table holds fewer than 1.8 million clones, around 98.5% found once. The specimen was naive CD4+ T cells sorted from blood. The receptors were gathered from a man in his thirties or forties in good health. The CDR3 runs from the conserved cysteine through the conserved F or W. A D gene is named only where the DNA matches it firmly. Rows give clone size only sometimes, using once, few, many, or a class for an expanded clone.

v_call	d_call	j_call	clone_size	cdr3_nt	cdr3_aa
TRBV7-6	TRBD1	TRBJ1-5	once	TGTGCCAGCAGCTTAGGGGACAGGGTTCGCAATCAGCCCCAGCATTTT	CASSLGDRVRNQPQHF
TRBV2	-	TRBJ1-1	-	TGTGCCAGCAGGGACGAGATGAACACTGAAGCTTTCTTT	CASRDEMNTEAFF
TRBV28	-	TRBJ1-1	-	TGTGCCAGCAGTTTGGTAGGGGCCGCTTTCTTT	CASSLVGAAFF
TRBV27	-	TRBJ1-4	-	TGTGCCAGCAGTTCCGGACGGATTAATGAAAAACTGTTTTTT	CASSSGRINEKLFF
TRBV28	-	TRBJ2-7	-	TGTGCCAGCAGTTCAAACCACCGGGATTATACCTACGAGCAGTACTTC	CASSSNHRDYTYEQYF
TRBV9	-	TRBJ1-3	-	TGTGCCAGCAGCGCCCCACTAGGGGACACAAAGCATGGAAACACCATATATTTT	CASSAPLGDTKHGNTIYF
TRBV7-9	TRBD2	TRBJ2-3	-	TGTGCCAGCAGCTCGACGGGAGGACTGGCTACTCATCGCACAGATACGCAGTATTTT	CASSSTGGLATHRTDTQYF
TRBV11-3	TRBD2	TRBJ2-3	-	TGTGCCAGCAGCTTAGAGGCGGGAGGGCCAGATACGCAGTATTTT	CASSLEAGGPDTQYF
TRBV28	TRBD1	TRBJ2-5	-	TGTGCCAGCAGTTTCGTTGGGACAGTCAAAGAGACCCAGTACTTC	CASSFVGTVKETQYF
TRBV19	-	TRBJ2-1	-	TGTGCCAGTAGGACGACCGCAGAGCAGTTCTTC	CASRTTAEQFF
TRBV18	TRBD2	TRBJ2-7	-	TGTGCCAGCTCACCGGGACTAGCGGGAGGTGGGACCTACGAGCAGTACTTC	CASSPGLAGGGTYEQYF
TRBV25-1	TRBD1	TRBJ2-7	-	TGTGCCAGCAGTGCTACCCTAGGGACAGGGGTTTTCTACGAGCAGTACTTC	CASSATLGTGVFYEQYF
TRBV5-1	-	TRBJ2-1	-	TGCGCCAGCAGCTTGGCTGGACAGCTAAACAATGAGCAGTTCTTC	CASSLAGQLNNEQFF
TRBV19	-	TRBJ2-2	once	TGTGCCAGTAGGCCAACGATCCTAAACACCGGGGAGCTGTTTTTT	CASRPTILNTGELFF
TRBV25-1	-	TRBJ1-2	-	TGTGCCAGCAGCGACCCCGCGGCAGCCCGCTACACCTTC	CASSDPAAARYTF
TRBV28	TRBD1	TRBJ1-2	-	TGTGCCAGCAGCCCAGGGGGGGGATTGTATGGCTACACCTTC	CASSPGGGLYGYTF
TRBV12-5	-	TRBJ1-5	-	TGTGCTAGTGCCTTAGACAGGAGCAATCAGCCCCAGCATTTT	CASALDRSNQPQHF
TRBV29-1	-	TRBJ2-2	-	TGCAGCGTTGCCGGGTTAAACACCGGGGAGCTGTTTTTT	CSVAGLNTGELFF
TRBV29-1	TRBD2	TRBJ2-2	once	TGCAGCGTTGACCTCGGGAGGCAGTCGCTTAACACCGGGGAGCTGTTTTTT	CSVDLGRQSLNTGELFF
TRBV7-3	TRBD2	TRBJ2-2	-	TGTGCCAGCAGCCCGGGAGGAGTGAACACCGGGGAGCTGTTTTTT	CASSPGGVNTGELFF
TRBV10-3	-	TRBJ2-2	once	TGTGCCATCAGGCCCCTGGGGGGAGGCACCGGGGAGCTGTTTTTT	CAIRPLGGGTGELFF
TRBV7-2	-	TRBJ2-1	-	TGTGCCAGCAGCCTATTACGAACTAGTCTCGGGGGAAGTGAGCAGTTCTTC	CASSLLRTSLGGSEQFF
TRBV27	TRBD2	TRBJ2-7	-	TGTGCCAGCAGACAGGGTAATAGCGGGATGTCCTACGAGCAGTACTTC	CASRQGNSGMSYEQYF
TRBV10-2	-	TRBJ1-2	-	TGCGCCAGCAGTGAGTTATATCGCTATGGCTACACCTTC	CASSELYRYGYTF
TRBV7-2	TRBD2	TRBJ2-5	-	TGTGCCAGCAGCTTAGTAGGGTTAGCGGGTGTTGGCGTCCAAGAGACCCAGTACTTC	CASSLVGLAGVGVQETQYF
TRBV18	-	TRBJ2-7	-	TGTGCCAGCTCACCAGCGGAGGGGGGGAGGTACGAGCAGTACTTC	CASSPAEGGRYEQYF
TRBV14	-	TRBJ2-2	-	TGTGCCAGCAGCCAAACCCCTTGGCAGGTGAACACCGGGGAGCTGTTTTTT	CASSQTPWQVNTGELFF
TRBV28	TRBD1	TRBJ2-7	-	TGTGCCAGCAGTAGCCGGGACAGGGAATACGAGCAGTACTTC	CASSSRDREYEQYF
TRBV5-1	TRBD1	TRBJ1-1	-	TGCGCCAGCAGCGCGGGACAGGCGAACACTGAAGCTTTCTTT	CASSAGQANTEAFF
TRBV19	TRBD2	TRBJ2-3	-	TGTGCCAGTACCCGAACAGGCAGGGGTAGCGGGAGGATCACAGATACGCAGTATTTT	CASTRTGRGSGRITDTQYF
TRBV9	-	TRBJ2-2	-	TGTGCCAGCAGCGCTTTAGCTGGGGAGCTGTTTTTT	CASSALAGELFF
TRBV7-2	-	TRBJ2-7	-	TGTGCCAGCGACTATGGAGGGCGCGAGCAGTACTTC	CASDYGGREQYF
TRBV6-1	-	TRBJ1-5	-	TGTGCCAGCAGGTGGGAGGCTCGTGGCAATCAGCCCCAGCATTTT	CASRWEARGNQPQHF
TRBV11-2	-	TRBJ1-2	-	TGTGCCAGCAGCTCGCAGGGGCTTGGTGGCTACACCTTC	CASSSQGLGGYTF
TRBV11-2	-	TRBJ2-7	-	TGTGCCAGCAGATCTCCGGGACGTACGTCCTACGAGCAGTACTTC	CASRSPGRTSYEQYF
TRBV7-2	TRBD1	TRBJ2-1	-	TGTGCCAGCAGCCCTCTGGGACAGTCATACAATGAGCAGTTCTTC	CASSPLGQSYNEQFF
TRBV15	-	TRBJ1-2	-	TGTGCCACCAGCAGAGATCCCTCTACCTTAGACAGGTTCGCTGGCTACACCTTC	CATSRDPSTLDRFAGYTF
TRBV18	-	TRBJ2-7	-	TGTGCCAGCTCAGGGGGAAACTACGAGCAGTACTTC	CASSGGNYEQYF
TRBV9	TRBD2	TRBJ2-3	-	TGTGCCAGCAGCGTAGGTTCCCTAGCGGGAGAGGCAGATACGCAGTATTTT	CASSVGSLAGEADTQYF
TRBV18	-	TRBJ2-5	-	TGTGCCAGCTCACCTGGGACGCAAGAGACCCAGTACTTC	CASSPGTQETQYF
TRBV5-1	TRBD2	TRBJ2-2	-	TGCGCCAGCAGACCGGGGAGGACTAGCTCGAACACCGGGGAGCTGTTTTTT	CASRPGRTSSNTGELFF
TRBV9	TRBD1	TRBJ2-1	-	TGTGCCAGCAGCGTAGGGACAGGGGTTTTGAATGAGCAGTTCTTC	CASSVGTGVLNEQFF
TRBV7-6	-	TRBJ2-7	once	TGTGCCAGCAGCATATTCTGGTCGGACACGGGGCACGACGAGCAGTACTTC	CASSIFWSDTGHDEQYF
TRBV7-9	-	TRBJ2-4	-	TGTGCCAGCAGCCTAGCCAAAAACATTCAGTACTTC	CASSLAKNIQYF